The following is a T cell receptor beta chain sequence with its context. The data derive from a study of control samples from healthy donors and cancer patients. Libraries were prepared by immunoSEQ multiplex PCR; TCRdb keeps only in-frame clonotypes and omits some of them. This sample carries about 110,000 clones, 85% to 90% of them seen once, and the ten largest clones take roughly a sixth. This CDR3 contains 15 residues. V gave up 2 bases and J gave up 0 bases, with 10 bases separating them. Germline lookup yields CDR1 KGHSH and CDR2 LQKENI. The V call is TRBV18, the J call TRBJ1-1, with TRBD1 as a possible D gene (6 bases). The sequencing sample was made of blood. This TCR came from a woman in her fifties or sixties in good health. CDR3 nucleotide sequence: TGTGCCAGCTCACCAATGGACAGCATGAACACTGAAGCTTTCTTT. It translates to CASSPMDSMNTEAFF.